Listed here are 24 T cell receptor beta chains from one sample, sequenced in a study of blood T cell repertoires in COVID-19 (TCRdb year 2020). Library preparation was by the immunoSEQ multiplex PCR assay. This is the immuneACCESS table as TCRdb keeps it, with only in-frame sequences that have V and J called. A part of the clones is gone; compared with another copy, unresolved V genes explain less than half, and the rest is unexplained. The sample table lists some 320,000 clones, about nine tenths of them with a count of one. Clones ranked in the top ten supply 5% to 5.5% of the sample. The sample was PBMCs or T cells enriched from blood (not recorded which). The source of these receptors is a man in his sixties who had recovered from COVID-19.

V gene TRBV9 combines with J gene TRBJ2-3, with D tentatively TRBD1 (6 bases). Trimming left V 0 bases short and J 2 bases short, with 7 bases between. Per germline, CDR1 SGDLS and CDR2 YYNGEE. The CDR3 extends over 14 amino acids. Here the CDR3 reads CASSVGQDTDTQYF. CDR3 in DNA: TGTGCCAGCAGCGTAGGACAGGACACAGATACGCAGTATTTT.

This CDR3 is CASSLDWGLSTDTQYF. CDR3 nucleotides: TGTGCCAGCAGCTTAGATTGGGGGCTTAGCACAGATACGCAGTATTTT. This chain uses TRBV7-2 with TRBJ2-3; D perhaps matches TRBD1 (6 bases). The V and J ends lost 1 base and 0 bases respectively, with 11 bases between them. The CDR3 has 16 residues. In germline, CDR1 is SGHTA, CDR2 FQGNSA.

The chain joins TRBV5-1 to TRBJ1-2; tentative D call: TRBD1 (6 bases). V lost 4 bases to trimming and J lost 3 bases, with 13 bases between them. The CDR3 loop spans 14 amino acids. In germline, CDR1 is SGHRS, CDR2 YFSETQ. CDR3 in amino acids: CASSGARGDYGYTF. The CDR3 DNA reads TGCGCCAGCAGCGGGGCCAGGGGCGACTATGGCTACACCTTC.

This rearrangement joins TRBV6-5 to TRBJ2-4; D gene uncertain. The CDR3 is made up of 13 amino acids. V was shortened by 4 bases and J by 14 bases, with 18 bases between the two germline ends. Per germline, CDR1 MNHEY and CDR2 SVGAGI. The CDR3, as DNA: TGTGCCAGCAGTTTCCCCGGCAGCCCGAGCGAGTACTTC. This sequence encodes CASSFPGSPSEYF.

The CDR3 DNA reads TGTGCCAGCAGCGCACAGGGGTTGGATAATGAAAAACTGTTTTTT. It translates to CASSAQGLDNEKLFF. The chain recombines TRBV9 with TRBJ1-4, with 7 bases aligning to TRBD1. Germline trimming cut 3 bases from V and 4 bases from J; bases unmatched to any gene: 6. This CDR3 has 15 residues. Germline V lookup: CDR1 SGDLS, CDR2 YYNGEE.

The genes are TRBV5-1 and TRBJ1-1; tentative D call: TRBD1 (6 bases). The CDR3 contains 15 residues. CDR1 SGHRS and CDR2 YFSETQ come from the germline V gene. Trimming left V 1 base short and J 6 bases short, with 16 bases between. The CDR3 DNA reads TGCGCCAGCAGCTTGCAGGCAAGGGGGATGGCTGAAGCTTTCTTT. The encoded protein is CASSLQARGMAEAFF.

This chain connects TRBV27 to TRBJ2-3; TRBD1 matches at 8 bases. The CDR3 extends over 13 amino acids. The germline CDR1 and CDR2 sequences are MNHEY and SMNVEV (reference sequence). V shed 6 bases, J shed 4 bases, and the junction held 3 bases outside the gene matches. CDR3 bases: TGTGCCAGCAGAGCAGGGGGCCCAGATACGCAGTATTTT. It translates to CASRAGGPDTQYF.

V usage is TRBV4-2 and J usage is TRBJ2-5; no clear D gene. CDR1 and CDR2 from the germline V gene are LGHNA and YNFKEQ. Trimming left V 1 base short and J 5 bases short, with 8 bases between. CDR3 length: 13 amino acids. CDR3 nucleotide sequence: TGTGCCAGCAGCCAAGGGGCCTCGGAGACCCAGTACTTC. It specifies CASSQGASETQYF.

V is TRBV27 and J is TRBJ2-7, with 8 bases that match TRBD2. Germline CDR1 reads MNHEY; CDR2 reads SMNVEV (reference sequence). The CDR3 runs to 15 residues. V dropped 2 bases and J dropped 2; count of bases not matched to a gene: 5. CDR3 sequence: CASSLRSGRAYEQYF. The CDR3 DNA is TGTGCCAGCAGTTTAAGAAGCGGGAGAGCCTACGAGCAGTACTTC.

The CDR3 coding sequence is TGTGCCAGCAGCGGACTAGCGGGAAGGAATGAGCAGTTCTTC. Translated, it gives CASSGLAGRNEQFF. The J gene is TRBJ2-1, the V gene TRBV28, with 12 nucleotides matching TRBD2. CDR3 size: 14 residues. J was trimmed by 7 bases and V by 6 bases; bases with no gene match: 4. Germline V gene lookup returns CDR1 MDHEN and CDR2 SYDVKM.

The V and J genes are TRBV24-1 and TRBJ2-5; TRBD1 agrees at 9 bases. The CDR3 extends over 17 amino acids. Germline CDR1 reads KGHDR; CDR2 reads SFDVKD. Trimming cost V 5 bases and J 5 bases; bases outside gene matches: 14. CDR3 region: CATSGGQGWSSGETQYF. The CDR3 nucleotides are TGTGCCACCAGTGGTGGACAGGGGTGGTCTTCAGGGGAGACCCAGTACTTC.

This chain connects TRBV7-9 to TRBJ2-1; 10 nucleotides line up with TRBD2. This CDR3 has 14 residues. Germline V CDR1 and CDR2: SEHNR, FQNEAQ (reference sequence). The V and J ends lost 8 bases and 8 bases, in that order; junction bases with no gene match: 9. CDR3 in DNA: TGTGCCAGCCCAACGGGACTAGCGACGGATGAGCAGTTCTTC. This codes for CASPTGLATDEQFF. Filled out from reference TRBV7-9 and TRBJ2-1, the complete variable domain reads DTGVSQNPRHKITKRGQNVTFRCDPISEHNRLYWYRQTLGQGPEFLTYFQNEAQLEKSRLLSDRFSAERPKGSFSTLEIQRTEQGDSAMYLCASPTGLATDEQFFGPGTRLTVL.

This chain connects TRBV28 to TRBJ1-6; D not certain. Germline CDR1 and CDR2: MDHEN and SYDVKM. Trimming pared 2 bases from V and 10 bases from J, leaving 9 bases between. This CDR3 contains 13 residues. The CDR3 spells CASSLTFPSPLHF. The CDR3 DNA is TGTGCCAGCAGTTTAACATTTCCCTCACCCCTCCACTTT.

This chain links TRBV9 with TRBJ2-3, with TRBD1 matching over 9 bases. The CDR3 consists of 17 residues. The J segment lost 0 bases and the V segment lost 2 bases, leaving 7 bases of the junction unmatched. Germline V gene lookup returns CDR1 SGDLS and CDR2 YYNGEE. In nucleotides, the CDR3 is TGTGCCAGCAGCGTTAGTGGGGACAGGGCTAGCACAGATACGCAGTATTTT. Protein product: CASSVSGDRASTDTQYF.

This rearrangement joins TRBV28 to TRBJ1-3, with unresolved D. The germline V gene has CDR1 MDHEN and CDR2 SYDVKM. The CDR3 has 14 residues. V gave up 3 bases and J gave up 0 bases, with 6 bases separating them. For the CDR3, the DNA is TGTGCCAGCAGTTTGGCAAACTCTGGAAACACCATATATTTT. Its protein product is CASSLANSGNTIYF.

The chain employs TRBV5-4 and TRBJ1-3, with TRBD1 as a possible D gene (5 bases). The germline CDR1 and CDR2 sequences are SGHNT and YYREEE (reference sequence). The CDR3 totals 15 residues. With 2 bases removed from V and 7 bases from J, the gap between germline ends came to 16 bases. The CDR3 sequence: CASSLGSGAGNTIYF. The CDR3, as DNA: TGTGCCAGCAGCTTAGGTTCGGGAGCAGGGAACACCATATATTTT.

J is TRBJ1-4 and V is TRBV18; 10 bases are shared with TRBD1. Germline values: CDR1 KGHSH, CDR2 LQKENI. After removal of 0 bases from V and 7 bases from J, the junction contained 2 bases not matched to a gene. The CDR3 runs to 15 residues. This chain's CDR3 is CASSPPGQGFEKLFF. Written as DNA, the CDR3 is TGTGCCAGCTCACCACCGGGACAGGGGTTTGAAAAACTGTTTTTT. Combining the CDR3 with reference TRBV18 and TRBJ1-4 gives the whole variable domain NAGVMQNPRHLVRRRGQEARLRCSPMKGHSHVYWYRQLPEEGLKFMVYLQKENIIDESGMPKERFSAEFPKEGPSILRIQQVVRGDSAAYFCASSPPGQGFEKLFFGSGTQLSVL.

V gene TRBV9 combines with J gene TRBJ2-2, with D possibly being TRBD1 (5 bases). This CDR3 has 15 residues. Trimming left V 0 bases short and J 5 bases short, with 11 bases between. CDR1 SGDLS and CDR2 YYNGEE come from the germline V gene. CDR3 DNA sequence: TGTGCCAGCAGCGTAGATGTGACAGAAACCGGGGAGCTGTTTTTT. This sequence encodes CASSVDVTETGELFF.

This chain uses TRBV5-1 with TRBJ1-2, with TRBD1 matching over 10 bases. From germline, CDR1 is SGHRS and CDR2 YFSETQ. The junction had 5 bases not matched to a gene; V was cut back by 4 bases and J by 8 bases. The CDR3 length is 13 residues. The CDR3 spells CASSIGQGGGYTF. CDR3 coding DNA: TGCGCCAGCAGCATAGGACAGGGGGGCGGCTACACCTTC.

V is TRBV24-1 and J is TRBJ2-5, with TRBD1 matching 12 bases. Germline CDR1 is KGHDR and CDR2 is SFDVKD. V trimming: 6 bases; J trimming: 5 bases; junction bases outside the gene matches: 6. The CDR3 is 15 amino acids. CDR3 loop: CATSNPGQGAETQYF. The CDR3 DNA reads TGTGCCACCAGTAATCCGGGACAGGGGGCTGAGACCCAGTACTTC.

The gene calls are TRBV4-1 and TRBJ2-4, with a tentative D call TRBD2 (5 bases). The CDR3 is 16 amino acids. Germline assignment: CDR1 MGHRA and CDR2 YSYEKL. V was trimmed by 3 bases and J by 0 bases, leaving 12 bases between them. The CDR3 reads CASSQVPGLAKNIQYF. CDR3 coding DNA: TGCGCCAGCAGCCAGGTGCCAGGACTAGCCAAAAACATTCAGTACTTC.

The chain recombines TRBV4-1 with TRBJ2-3; TRBD2 aligns across 8 bases. Germline CDR1 reads MGHRA; CDR2 reads YSYEKL. The CDR3 totals 15 residues. V lost 3 bases to trimming and J lost 5 bases; unmatched junction nucleotides: 7. The CDR3 DNA reads as TGCGCCAGCAGCCAGAAAGCGGGAGCGGGAGATACGCAGTATTTT. Translating it yields CASSQKAGAGDTQYF.

The J gene is TRBJ2-7, the V gene TRBV3-1 (or the pseudogene TRBV3-2); D possibly corresponds to TRBD1 (6 bases). The V gene's germline CDR1 is LGHDT and CDR2 YNNKEL (reference sequence). This CDR3 spans 14 amino acids. The V end was cut by 4 bases, the J end by 3 bases, with 13 bases between. The CDR3 reads CASSPRDTLYEQYF. CDR3 nucleotide sequence: TGTGCCAGCAGCCCCCGGGACACCCTCTACGAGCAGTACTTC.

V usage is TRBV19 and J usage is TRBJ2-7; a weak D match, TRBD1 (5 bases). Between the trimmed V and J ends, which lost 8 bases and 4 bases, there was a span of 18 bases. Germline values: CDR1 LNHDA, CDR2 SQIVND (reference sequence). The CDR3 length is 14 residues. CDR3: CASLIPSDIYEQYF. In DNA, the CDR3 is TGTGCCAGTCTGATCCCCTCGGACATTTACGAGCAGTACTTC.